Presented here are 21 T cell receptor beta chains from one specimen sequenced in a study of Graves' ophthalmopathy and Graves' hyperthyroidism. The study amplified TCR beta CDR3 regions using RNA transcripts. The first-round RT-PCR employed HTBI primers together with the Qiagen OneStep RT-PCR kit. A multiplex PCR was then performed as the second round. Using its own MiXCR run on the multiplex PCR reads, TCRdb lists one record per CDR3 protein. The sample has about 370,000 distinct CDR3 sequences, 17% seen once. The sequenced sample was peripheral blood. The receptors were sampled from an adult woman with stable Graves' hyperthyroidism.

This clonotype was seen ten or more times. V usage is TRBV6-1 and J usage is TRBJ1-1; 12 positions match TRBD1. The ends lost 6 bases at V and 4 bases at J; junction bases unmatched: 9. Germline lookup yields CDR1 MNHNS and CDR2 SASEGT. The CDR3 has 16 amino acids. The DNA of the CDR3 is TGTGCCAGCAGCCCGGGACAGGGGGCGATGGGCACTGAAGCTTTCTTT. Translated: CASSPGQGAMGTEAFF.

This sequence joins TRBV7-8 and TRBJ2-7; tentatively, D is TRBD2 (5 bases). Germline CDR1 reads SGHVS; CDR2 reads FQNEAQ. Trimming took 1 base from V and 1 from J, leaving 8 bases between them. This CDR3 contains 14 residues. The DNA of the CDR3 is TGTGCCAGCAGCTTAGTGGGAGAGTCCTACGAGCAGTACTTC. It yields the protein CASSLVGESYEQYF.

This clonotype was detected ten times or more. The gene calls are TRBV28 and TRBJ1-2, with 7 bases matching TRBD1. CDR3 size: 14 residues. V was pared by 6 bases and J by 4 bases, with 8 bases of the junction left unmatched. Per germline, CDR1 MDHEN and CDR2 SYDVKM. In nucleotides, the CDR3 is TGTGCCAGCAGGAGCTTGGGACAGAGCTATGGCTACACCTTC. Protein: CASRSLGQSYGYTF.

This clonotype was detected many times. The chain is built from TRBV7-8 and TRBJ2-7, with D perhaps TRBD1 (7 bases). The CDR3 is 15 amino acids. Trimming stripped 3 bases from V and 3 bases from J, with 15 bases between. The germline CDR1 and CDR2 sequences are SGHVS and FQNEAQ. CDR3 sequence: CASSFRQGGSYEQYF. CDR3 DNA: TGTGCCAGCAGCTTCCGACAGGGAGGAAGCTACGAGCAGTACTTC.

This clonotype came up many times. V gene TRBV12-3 or TRBV12-4 combines with J gene TRBJ2-2; D uncertain. The germline V and J ends were trimmed by 2 bases and 5 bases, with 9 bases remaining between them. The CDR3 consists of 14 residues. CDR3 sequence: CASSLRLGTGELFF. The CDR3 DNA reads as TGTGCCAGCAGTTTACGGTTGGGGACCGGGGAGCTGTTTTTT.

This rearrangement joins TRBV12-3 or TRBV12-4 to TRBJ2-2, with TRBD1 identical over 7 bases. V was clipped by 8 bases and J by 6 bases; unmatched bases: 9. This CDR3 comprises 14 residues. The CDR3 DNA sequence: TGTGCCAGCGAGGGGGCAGGGAAAGCCGGGGAGCTGTTTTTT. It translates to CASEGAGKAGELFF.

The table lists this clonotype with many counts. V usage is TRBV12-3 or TRBV12-4 and J usage is TRBJ2-5, with D tentatively TRBD1 or TRBD2 (5 bases each). The V end was cut by 2 bases, the J end by 5 bases, with 12 bases between. CDR3 length equals 14 residues. CDR3 nucleotide sequence: TGTGCCAGCAGTTTATGGGGGAAGGGGGAGACCCAGTACTTC. Residues: CASSLWGKGETQYF.

Ten or more counts support this clonotype. The chain recombines TRBV12-3 or TRBV12-4 with TRBJ2-2; 10 bases agree with TRBD2. The ends lost 5 bases at V and 8 bases at J; junction bases unmatched: 14. The CDR3 totals 17 residues. CDR3 loop: CASSPAPGLATRGELFF. The CDR3, as DNA: TGTGCCAGCAGTCCTGCCCCGGGACTAGCGACTCGAGGGGAGCTGTTTTTT.

In its sample, this clonotype was seen many times. Here the CDR3 reads CATSGTWGEAFF. The CDR3 DNA sequence: TGTGCCACCAGCGGAACTTGGGGTGAAGCTTTCTTT. The rearrangement links TRBV15 to TRBJ1-1; no definite D call. Trimming left V 5 bases short and J 7 bases short, with 11 bases between. Germline V gene lookup returns CDR1 LNHNV and CDR2 YYDKDF (reference sequence). The CDR3 contains 12 residues.

With regard to this clonotype: This may come from a read error, since a much larger clone is one base off. The chain recombines TRBV30 with TRBJ1-5; D is perhaps TRBD1 (6 bases). The CDR3 has 15 residues. The germline gives CDR1 GTSNPN, CDR2 SVGIG (reference sequence). V lost 2 bases, J lost 4 bases, and 15 bases lay in between. The CDR3 region has the DNA TGTGCCTGGAGTTTACCGGACAGCCAAAATCAGCCCCAGCATTTT. Translation: CAWSLPDSQNQPQHF.

The gene calls are TRBV18 and TRBJ1-1, with a tentative D call TRBD1 (6 bases). The germline V gene has CDR1 KGHSH and CDR2 LQKENI. There are 14 residues in the CDR3. With 5 bases removed from V and 1 base from J, the gap between germline ends came to 11 bases. This CDR3 is CASSVGARNTEAFF. The CDR3 nucleotides are TGTGCCAGCTCAGTGGGGGCTCGGAACACTGAAGCTTTCTTT.

The V and J genes are TRBV7-8 and TRBJ2-7, with unresolved D. The CDR3 extends over 13 amino acids. CDR1 and CDR2 (germline): SGHVS, FQNEAQ. Trimming pared 6 bases from V and 7 bases from J, leaving 16 bases between. This CDR3 reads CASRESRSSEQYF. The CDR3 DNA is TGTGCCAGCAGAGAGAGCAGGAGTTCGGAGCAGTACTTC.

The rearrangement links TRBV11-2 to TRBJ2-2; the D gene is possibly TRBD2 (5 bases). Germline loops: CDR1 SGHAT, CDR2 FQNNGV. The V and J ends lost 6 bases and 6 bases respectively, with 17 bases between them. The CDR3 loop spans 15 amino acids. The CDR3 coding sequence is TGTGCCAGCAGGCCAATCCGCCGAGGGTCCGGGGAGCTGTTTTTT. Translating it yields CASRPIRRGSGELFF.

This clonotype appeared many times. The chain couples TRBV7-2 to TRBJ1-2, with 9 nucleotides matching TRBD1. Germline values: CDR1 SGHTA, CDR2 FQGNSA. The CDR3 has 15 amino acids. Germline trimming cut 4 bases from V and 7 bases from J; bases unmatched to any gene: 10. CDR3 region: CASSSRDREFGGYTF. CDR3 sequence (DNA): TGTGCCAGCAGCTCCCGGGACAGGGAGTTTGGTGGCTACACCTTC.

This clonotype was seen ten or more times. The gene calls are TRBV28 and TRBJ2-7, with 7 bases aligning to TRBD1. In germline, CDR1 is MDHEN, CDR2 SYDVKM. The CDR3 has 13 amino acids. V trimming: 5 bases; J trimming: 7 bases; junction bases outside the gene matches: 8. The chain's CDR3 is CASSLSGTEEQYF. CDR3 in DNA: TGTGCCAGCAGTCTCTCCGGGACAGAGGAGCAGTACTTC.

This clonotype was counted many times. The rearrangement links TRBV12-3 or TRBV12-4 to TRBJ2-2; D remains unclear. V shed 6 bases and J shed 3 bases, with 14 bases lying between them. The CDR3 is made up of 15 amino acids. CDR3 DNA sequence: TGTGCCAGCAGCAAAACTGAGTGGGACACCGGGGAGCTGTTTTTT. This translates into CASSKTEWDTGELFF.

This clonotype was observed many times. The V gene is TRBV11-1, the J gene TRBJ1-2, with TRBD1 matching over 11 bases. Germline trimming cut 2 bases from V and 4 bases from J; bases unmatched to any gene: 6. The CDR3 has 16 residues. CDR1 SGHAT and CDR2 FQDESV come from the germline V gene (reference sequence). CDR3 DNA sequence: TGTGCCAGCAGCTTATCCGGGACAGGGGGGGCCTATGGCTACACCTTC. Translated, it gives CASSLSGTGGAYGYTF.

This clonotype was seen repeatedly, ten times or more. The rearrangement joins TRBV5-1 to TRBJ1-1, with 8 bases aligning to TRBD1. V gave up 3 bases and J gave up 1 base; unmatched junction bases: 2. The CDR3 totals 14 residues. Per the germline V gene, CDR1 is SGHRS and CDR2 is YFSETQ. CDR3 protein: CASSSGTGNTEAFF. The CDR3 region has the DNA TGCGCCAGCAGCTCAGGGACAGGGAACACTGAAGCTTTCTTT.

Turning to this clonotype: A much larger clone is a single base away; this may be a read error. The chain has TRBV19 and TRBJ2-7; 8 nucleotides agree with TRBD1. Trimming took 6 bases from V and 0 from J; bases not matched to a gene: 4. This CDR3 has 14 amino acids. Germline CDR1 reads LNHDA; CDR2 reads SQIVND (reference sequence). For the CDR3, the DNA is TGTGCCAGTAGAAGGGACAGGAGCTCCTACGAGCAGTACGTC. Protein sequence: CASRRDRSSYEQYV.

Details on this clonotype: A read error may produce the germline difference seen at one junction end. The chain links TRBV12-3 or TRBV12-4 to TRBJ2-3; the match to TRBD1 covers 7 bases. This CDR3 is built from 16 residues. CDR3 DNA: TGTGCCAGCAGTTTGGACTCCACAGGGGCTACAGATACGCAGTGTTTT. Its translation: CASSLDSTGATDTQCF.

This clonotype was counted many times. CDR3 bases: TGTGCCAGCAGCTTAGTCTCAAAAGAGACCCAGTACTTC. Its protein is CASSLVSKETQYF. The rearrangement uses TRBV7-9 and TRBJ2-5, with D uncertain. Per the germline V gene, CDR1 is SEHNR and CDR2 is FQNEAQ (reference sequence). V was pared by 1 base and J by 3 bases, with 6 bases between. This CDR3 comprises 13 residues.